This T cell receptor beta chain was sequenced in a study of blood T cell repertoires in COVID-19. With 2 bases removed from V and 0 bases from J, the gap between germline ends came to 10 bases. Per germline, CDR1 SGDLS and CDR2 YYNGEE. CDR3 length equals 15 residues. Repertoires were generated with immunoSEQ multiplex PCR, while TCRdb's copy carries only in-frame clones and drops some. This sample has over 250,000 clones; over 65% occur once, and the top ten carry about 3.5%. The rearrangement links TRBV9 to TRBJ2-3; TRBD2 might be the D (5 bases). Sequenced: peripheral blood. This receptor was identified in a woman older than 75 with acute or convalescent COVID-19. This chain's CDR3 is CASSVSGTSTDTQYF. The DNA for the CDR3 is TGTGCCAGCAGCGTGAGCGGTACTAGCACAGATACGCAGTATTTT.